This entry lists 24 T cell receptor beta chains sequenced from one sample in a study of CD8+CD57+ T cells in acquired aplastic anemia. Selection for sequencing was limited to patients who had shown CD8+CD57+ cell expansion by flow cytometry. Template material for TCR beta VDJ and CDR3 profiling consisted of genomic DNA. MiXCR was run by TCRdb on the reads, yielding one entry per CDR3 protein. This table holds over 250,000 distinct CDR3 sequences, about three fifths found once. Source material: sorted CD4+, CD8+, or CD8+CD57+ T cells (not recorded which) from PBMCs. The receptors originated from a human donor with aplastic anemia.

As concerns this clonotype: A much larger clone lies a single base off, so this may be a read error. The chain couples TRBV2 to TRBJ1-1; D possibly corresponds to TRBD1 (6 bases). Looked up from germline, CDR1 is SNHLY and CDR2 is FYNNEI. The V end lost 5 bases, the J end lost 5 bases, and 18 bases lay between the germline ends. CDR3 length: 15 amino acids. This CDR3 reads CASSFRYRARTEAFF. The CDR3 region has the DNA TGTGCCAGCAGTTTCCGTTACAGGGCCAGGACTGAAGCTTTCTTT.

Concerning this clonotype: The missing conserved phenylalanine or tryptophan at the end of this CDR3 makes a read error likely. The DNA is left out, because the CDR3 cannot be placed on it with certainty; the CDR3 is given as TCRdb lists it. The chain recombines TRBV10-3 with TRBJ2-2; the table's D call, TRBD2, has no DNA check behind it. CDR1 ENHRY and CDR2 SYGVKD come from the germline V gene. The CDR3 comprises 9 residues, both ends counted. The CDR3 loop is CAISGLSGG.

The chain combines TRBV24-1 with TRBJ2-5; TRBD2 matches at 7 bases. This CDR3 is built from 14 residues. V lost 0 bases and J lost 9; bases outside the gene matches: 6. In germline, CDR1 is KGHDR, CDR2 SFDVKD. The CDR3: CATSDLGGDQPQYF. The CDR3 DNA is TGTGCCACCAGTGATTTGGGGGGGGATCAGCCCCAGTACTTC.

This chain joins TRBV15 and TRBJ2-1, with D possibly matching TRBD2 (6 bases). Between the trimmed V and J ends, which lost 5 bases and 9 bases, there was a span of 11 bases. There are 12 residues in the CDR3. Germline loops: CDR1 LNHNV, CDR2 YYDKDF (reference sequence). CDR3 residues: CATSQVGGEQFF. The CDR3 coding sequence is TGTGCCACCAGCCAAGTCGGGGGTGAGCAGTTCTTC.

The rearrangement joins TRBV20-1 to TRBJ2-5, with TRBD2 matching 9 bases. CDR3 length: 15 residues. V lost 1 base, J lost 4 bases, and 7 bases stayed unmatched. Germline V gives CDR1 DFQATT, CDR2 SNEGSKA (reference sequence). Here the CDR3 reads CSARAGGAGGETQYF. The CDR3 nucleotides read TGCAGTGCTAGAGCCGGGGGAGCGGGGGGAGAGACCCAGTACTTC.

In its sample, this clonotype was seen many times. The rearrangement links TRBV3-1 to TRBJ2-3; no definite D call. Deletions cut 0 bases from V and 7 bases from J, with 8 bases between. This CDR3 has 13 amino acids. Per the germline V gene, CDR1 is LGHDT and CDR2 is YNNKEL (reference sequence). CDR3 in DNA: TGTGCCAGCAGCCAAGAAGGTGTAAATACGCAGTATTTT. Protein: CASSQEGVNTQYF.

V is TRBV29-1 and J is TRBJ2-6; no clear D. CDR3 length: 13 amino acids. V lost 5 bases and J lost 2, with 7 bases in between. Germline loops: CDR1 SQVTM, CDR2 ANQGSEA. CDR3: CSVLRTGANVLTF. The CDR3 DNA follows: TGCAGCGTTTTAAGGACTGGGGCCAACGTCCTGACTTTC.

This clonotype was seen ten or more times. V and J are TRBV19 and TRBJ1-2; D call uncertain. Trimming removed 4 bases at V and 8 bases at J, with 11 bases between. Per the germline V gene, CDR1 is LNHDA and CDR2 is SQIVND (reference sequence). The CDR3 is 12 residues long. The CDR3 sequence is CASSRSKGGYTF. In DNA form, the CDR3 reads TGTGCCAGTAGTAGGAGTAAAGGCGGCTACACCTTC.

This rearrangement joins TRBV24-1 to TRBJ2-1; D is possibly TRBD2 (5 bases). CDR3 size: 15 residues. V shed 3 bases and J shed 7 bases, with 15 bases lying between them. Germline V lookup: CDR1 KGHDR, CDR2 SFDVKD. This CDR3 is CATSDPVSWRNEQFF. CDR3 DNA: TGTGCCACCAGTGATCCAGTATCTTGGAGGAATGAGCAGTTCTTC.

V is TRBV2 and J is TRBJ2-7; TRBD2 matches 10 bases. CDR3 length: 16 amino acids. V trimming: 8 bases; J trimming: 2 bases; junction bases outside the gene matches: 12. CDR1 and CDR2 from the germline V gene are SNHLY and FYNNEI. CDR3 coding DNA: TGTGCCAGCCACCATCGGTCCCTAGCGGGGGCCTACGAGCAGTACTTC. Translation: CASHHRSLAGAYEQYF.

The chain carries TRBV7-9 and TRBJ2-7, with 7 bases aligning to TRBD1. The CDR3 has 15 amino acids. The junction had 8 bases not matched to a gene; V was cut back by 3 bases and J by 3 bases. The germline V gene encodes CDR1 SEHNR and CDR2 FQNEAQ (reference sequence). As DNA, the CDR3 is TGTGCCAGCAGCTTGCCCGGGACAGTTAGCTACGAGCAGTACTTC. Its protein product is CASSLPGTVSYEQYF.

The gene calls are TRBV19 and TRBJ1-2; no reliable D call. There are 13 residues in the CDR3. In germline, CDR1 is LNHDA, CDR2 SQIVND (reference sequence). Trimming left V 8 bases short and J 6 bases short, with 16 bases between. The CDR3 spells CASAPGGRHGYTF. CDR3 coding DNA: TGTGCCAGTGCACCTGGTGGGAGGCATGGCTACACCTTC.

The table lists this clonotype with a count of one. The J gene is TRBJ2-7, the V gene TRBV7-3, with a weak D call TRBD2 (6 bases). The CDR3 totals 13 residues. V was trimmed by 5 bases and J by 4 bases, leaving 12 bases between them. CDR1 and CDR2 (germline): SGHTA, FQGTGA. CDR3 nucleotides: TGTGCCAGCAGCCAAGCTCGGGGGTACGAGCAGTACTTC. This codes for CASSQARGYEQYF.

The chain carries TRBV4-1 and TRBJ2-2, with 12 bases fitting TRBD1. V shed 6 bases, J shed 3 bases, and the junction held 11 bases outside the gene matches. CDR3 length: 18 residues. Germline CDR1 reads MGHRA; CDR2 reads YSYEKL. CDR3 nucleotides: TGCGCCAGCAGTCCGGGGGGGACAGGGGGCTTGGACACCGGGGAGCTGTTTTTT. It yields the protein CASSPGGTGGLDTGELFF.

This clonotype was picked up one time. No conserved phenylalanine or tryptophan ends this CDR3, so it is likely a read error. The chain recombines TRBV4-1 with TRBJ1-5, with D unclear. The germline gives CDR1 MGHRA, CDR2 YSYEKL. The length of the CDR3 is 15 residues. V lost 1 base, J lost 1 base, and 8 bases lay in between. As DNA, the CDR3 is TGCGCCAGCAGCCAAGTGGGCAGGAGCAATCAGCCCCAGCATTCT. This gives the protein CASSQVGRSNQPQHS.

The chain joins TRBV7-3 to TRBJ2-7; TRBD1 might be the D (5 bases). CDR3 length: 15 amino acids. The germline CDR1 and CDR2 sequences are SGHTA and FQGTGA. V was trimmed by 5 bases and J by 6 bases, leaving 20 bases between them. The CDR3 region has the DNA TGTGCCAGCAGCCCGTTGGGGCAGGGCCGAGGCGAGCAGTACTTC. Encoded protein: CASSPLGQGRGEQYF.

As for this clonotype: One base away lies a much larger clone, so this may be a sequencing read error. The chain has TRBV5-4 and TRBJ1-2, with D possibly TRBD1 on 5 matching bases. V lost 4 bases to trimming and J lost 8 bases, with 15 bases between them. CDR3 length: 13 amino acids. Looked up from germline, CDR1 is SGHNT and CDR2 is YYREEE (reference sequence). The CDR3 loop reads CASSPDIGRGYTF. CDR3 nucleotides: TGTGCCAGCAGCCCGGACATAGGACGGGGCTACACCTTC.

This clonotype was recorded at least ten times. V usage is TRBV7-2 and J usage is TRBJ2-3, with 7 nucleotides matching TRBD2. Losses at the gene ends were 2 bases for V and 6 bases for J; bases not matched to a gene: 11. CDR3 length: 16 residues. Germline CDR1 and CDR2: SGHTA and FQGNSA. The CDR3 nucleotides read TGTGCCAGCAGCTTAAGACCAGGACTAGGAGGCGATACGCAGTATTTT. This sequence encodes CASSLRPGLGGDTQYF.

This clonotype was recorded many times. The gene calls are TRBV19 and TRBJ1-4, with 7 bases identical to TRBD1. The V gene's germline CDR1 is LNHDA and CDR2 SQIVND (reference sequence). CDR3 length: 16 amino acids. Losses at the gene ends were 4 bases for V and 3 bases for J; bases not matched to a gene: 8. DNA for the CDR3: TGTGCCAGTAGTACAGGCGGGACAGCTTCTAATGAAAAACTGTTTTTT. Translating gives CASSTGGTASNEKLFF.

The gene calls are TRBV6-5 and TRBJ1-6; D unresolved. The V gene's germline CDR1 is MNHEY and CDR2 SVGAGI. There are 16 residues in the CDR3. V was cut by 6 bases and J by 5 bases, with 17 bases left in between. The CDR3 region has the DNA TGTGCCAGCAGGACCCAGCTTCGGGGAAATAATTCACCCCTCCACTTT. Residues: CASRTQLRGNNSPLHF.

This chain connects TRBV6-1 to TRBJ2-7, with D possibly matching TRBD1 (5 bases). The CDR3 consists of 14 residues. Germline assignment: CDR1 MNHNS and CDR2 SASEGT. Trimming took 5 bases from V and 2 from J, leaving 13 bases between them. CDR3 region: CASSYWGATYEQYF. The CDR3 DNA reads TGTGCCAGCAGTTACTGGGGCGCGACCTACGAGCAGTACTTC.

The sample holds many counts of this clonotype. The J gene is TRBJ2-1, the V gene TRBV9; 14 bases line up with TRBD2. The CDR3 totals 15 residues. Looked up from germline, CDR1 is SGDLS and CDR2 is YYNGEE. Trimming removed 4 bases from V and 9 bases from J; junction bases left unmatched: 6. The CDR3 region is CASSPGLAGEGEQFF. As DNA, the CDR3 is TGTGCCAGCAGCCCGGGACTAGCGGGAGAGGGTGAGCAGTTCTTC.

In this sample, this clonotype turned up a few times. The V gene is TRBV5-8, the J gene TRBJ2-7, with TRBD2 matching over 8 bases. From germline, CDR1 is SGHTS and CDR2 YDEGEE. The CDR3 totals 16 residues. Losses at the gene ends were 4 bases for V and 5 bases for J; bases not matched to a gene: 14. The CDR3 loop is CASSPPGTRGTNEQYF. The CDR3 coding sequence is TGTGCCAGCAGCCCCCCCGGGACTAGAGGAACTAACGAGCAGTACTTC.

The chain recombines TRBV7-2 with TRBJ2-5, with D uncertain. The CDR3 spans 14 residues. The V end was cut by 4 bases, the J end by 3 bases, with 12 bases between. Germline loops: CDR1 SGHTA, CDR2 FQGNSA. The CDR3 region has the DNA TGTGCCAGCAGCTCTGAGCCCGCCGAAGAGACCCAGTACTTC. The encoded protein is CASSSEPAEETQYF.